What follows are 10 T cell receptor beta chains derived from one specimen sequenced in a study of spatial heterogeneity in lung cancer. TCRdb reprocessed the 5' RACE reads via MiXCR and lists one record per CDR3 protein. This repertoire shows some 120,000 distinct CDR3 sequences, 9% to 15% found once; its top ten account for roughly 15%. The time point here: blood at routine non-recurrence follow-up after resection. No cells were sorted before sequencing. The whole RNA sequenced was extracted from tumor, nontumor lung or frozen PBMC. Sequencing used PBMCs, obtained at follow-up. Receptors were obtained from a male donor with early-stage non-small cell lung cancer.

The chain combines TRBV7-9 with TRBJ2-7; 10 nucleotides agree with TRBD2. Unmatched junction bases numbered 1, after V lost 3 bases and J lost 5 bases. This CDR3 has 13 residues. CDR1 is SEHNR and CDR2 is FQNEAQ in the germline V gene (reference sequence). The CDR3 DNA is TGTGCCAGCAGCTTGGGACTAGCGAACGAGCAGTACTTC. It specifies CASSLGLANEQYF.

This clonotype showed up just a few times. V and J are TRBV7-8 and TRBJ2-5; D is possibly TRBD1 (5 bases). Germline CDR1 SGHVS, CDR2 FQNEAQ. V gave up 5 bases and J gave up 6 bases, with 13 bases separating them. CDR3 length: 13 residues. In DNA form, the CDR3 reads TGTGCCAGCAGCCAAGGGGCTTCGAAGACCCAGTACTTC. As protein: CASSQGASKTQYF.

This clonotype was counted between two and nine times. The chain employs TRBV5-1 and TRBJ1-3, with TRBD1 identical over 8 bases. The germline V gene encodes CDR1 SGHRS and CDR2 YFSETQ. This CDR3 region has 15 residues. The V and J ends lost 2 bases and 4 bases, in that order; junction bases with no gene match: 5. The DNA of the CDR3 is TGCGCCAGCAGCTTACAGGGGGTGAAGGGAAACACCATATATTTT. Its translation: CASSLQGVKGNTIYF.

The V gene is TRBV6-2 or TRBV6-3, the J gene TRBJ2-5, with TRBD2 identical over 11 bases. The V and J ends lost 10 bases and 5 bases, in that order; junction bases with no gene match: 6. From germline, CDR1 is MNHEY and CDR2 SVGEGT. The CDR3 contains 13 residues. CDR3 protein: CAIGLAGWETQYF. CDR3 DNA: TGTGCCATCGGACTAGCGGGTTGGGAGACCCAGTACTTC.

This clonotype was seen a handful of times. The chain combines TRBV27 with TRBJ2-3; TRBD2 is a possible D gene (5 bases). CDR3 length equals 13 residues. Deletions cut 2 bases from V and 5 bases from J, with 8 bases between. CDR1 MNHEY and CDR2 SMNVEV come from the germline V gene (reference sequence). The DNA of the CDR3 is TGTGCCAGCAGTTTACTCAGCGGAGATACGCAGTATTTT. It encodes CASSLLSGDTQYF.

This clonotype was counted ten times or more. CDR3 in amino acids: CASSPWLAGGYEQYF. The CDR3 DNA follows: TGTGCCAGCAGCCCTTGGCTAGCGGGGGGATACGAGCAGTACTTC. The chain employs TRBV9 and TRBJ2-7; 11 bases line up with TRBD2. V was clipped by 4 bases and J by 4 bases; unmatched bases: 7. The CDR3 covers 15 residues. The germline V gene has CDR1 SGDLS and CDR2 YYNGEE.

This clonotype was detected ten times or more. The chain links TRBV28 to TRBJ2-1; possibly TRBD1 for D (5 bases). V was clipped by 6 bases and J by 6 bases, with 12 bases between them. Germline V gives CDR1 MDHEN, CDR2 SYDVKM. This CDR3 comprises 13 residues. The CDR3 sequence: CASRLQGRNEQFF. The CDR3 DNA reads TGTGCCAGCAGACTTCAGGGTCGCAATGAGCAGTTCTTC.

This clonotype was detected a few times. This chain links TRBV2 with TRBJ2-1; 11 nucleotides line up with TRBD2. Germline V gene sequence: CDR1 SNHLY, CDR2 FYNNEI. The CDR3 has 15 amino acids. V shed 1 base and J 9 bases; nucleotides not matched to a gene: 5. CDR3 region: CASSEGLAGMPEQFF. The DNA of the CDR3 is TGTGCCAGCAGTGAAGGACTAGCGGGGATGCCTGAGCAGTTCTTC.

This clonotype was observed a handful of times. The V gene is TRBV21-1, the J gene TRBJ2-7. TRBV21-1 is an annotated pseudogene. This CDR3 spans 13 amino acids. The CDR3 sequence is CASSKRHFYEQYF. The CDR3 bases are TGTGCCAGCAGCAAGAGGCACTTCTACGAGCAGTACTTC.

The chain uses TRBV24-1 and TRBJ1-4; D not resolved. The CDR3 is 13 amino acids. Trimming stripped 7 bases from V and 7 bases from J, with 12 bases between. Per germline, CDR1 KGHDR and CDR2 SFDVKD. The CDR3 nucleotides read TGTGCCACCAGCCCCAGGATGGGTGAAAAACTGTTTTTT. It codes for CATSPRMGEKLFF.